This record concerns one T cell receptor (beta chain) sequence. The antigen remains unidentified. The sample comes from a study of response to subunit inactivated influenza vaccine. The study's findings and limits: Each seasonal influenza vaccination, the authors suggested, recruits few new T cells.

From the RT-PCR reads, TCRdb called clonotypes with MiXCR, one entry per CDR3 protein. The sample has around 710,000 distinct CDR3 sequences, around 13% seen once. In germline, CDR1 is SGHRS, CDR2 YFSETQ. With 4 bases removed from V and 2 bases from J, the gap between germline ends came to 11 bases. The CDR3 totals 14 residues. V usage is TRBV5-1 and J usage is TRBJ2-3, with D possibly matching TRBD2 (6 bases). The TCR comes from a man over 45 who received an inactivated influenza vaccine. Source: PBMCs from blood, taken 14 to 15 days before vaccination. The CDR3 reads CASSVSGYTDTQYF. Written as DNA, the CDR3 is TGCGCCAGCAGCGTCAGCGGGTACACAGATACGCAGTATTTT.